Listed below are T cell receptor beta chains from one sample, sequenced in a study of T cell responses to AZD1222 COVID-19 vaccine. The protocol was immunoSEQ multiplex PCR, while the TCRdb copy is restricted to in-frame clones and leaves out a portion. The sample contains approximately 26,000 clones, about nine tenths of which appear only once. The input for sequencing was peripheral blood, taken 28 days after the second AZD1222 dose. These TCRs come from an adult who received the AZD1222 COVID-19 vaccine. Both conserved end residues are part of each CDR3. The order of the fields is CDR3 protein, D gene, J gene, V gene. The D gene is left open where the match is weak.

CDR3 protein: CASSEGQGYNEQFF
D gene: NA
J gene: TRBJ2-1
V gene: TRBV25-1

CDR3 protein: CAIAREGTEAFF
D gene: NA
J gene: TRBJ1-1
V gene: TRBV10-3

CDR3 protein: CASNEGAGPAFF
D gene: NA
J gene: TRBJ1-1
V gene: TRBV7-2

CDR3 protein: CASSFQSNYGYTF
D gene: NA
J gene: TRBJ1-2
V gene: TRBV7-9

CDR3 protein: CSVGPDHYEQYF
D gene: NA
J gene: TRBJ2-7
V gene: TRBV29-1

CDR3 protein: CASSPFSQRKETQYF
D gene: NA
J gene: TRBJ2-5
V gene: TRBV13

CDR3 protein: CASSRYRGANSPLHF
D gene: TRBD1
J gene: TRBJ1-6
V gene: TRBV13

CDR3 protein: CASSLSERDSTNEKLFF
D gene: NA
J gene: TRBJ1-4
V gene: TRBV13

CDR3 protein: CASSYRMDTGELFF
D gene: NA
J gene: TRBJ2-2
V gene: TRBV4-1

CDR3 protein: CASSPYQDSSTDTQYF
D gene: NA
J gene: TRBJ2-3
V gene: TRBV18

CDR3 protein: CASSPRIGNTEAFF
D gene: NA
J gene: TRBJ1-1
V gene: TRBV9

CDR3 protein: CASSLGTGPEQYF
D gene: TRBD1
J gene: TRBJ2-7
V gene: TRBV11-2

CDR3 protein: CASYRDTEYEQYF
D gene: NA
J gene: TRBJ2-7
V gene: TRBV7-9

CDR3 protein: CASSFSTGLNSPLHF
D gene: NA
J gene: TRBJ1-6
V gene: TRBV7-9

CDR3 protein: CASSSGQGKAYEQYF
D gene: TRBD1
J gene: TRBJ2-7
V gene: TRBV5-5

CDR3 protein: CASKNRVTYEQYF
D gene: NA
J gene: TRBJ2-7
V gene: TRBV28

CDR3 protein: CASSYQGINEQFF
D gene: NA
J gene: TRBJ2-1
V gene: TRBV6-6

CDR3 protein: CASSRDRGYNEQFF
D gene: NA
J gene: TRBJ2-1
V gene: TRBV21-1

CDR3 protein: CASSYSGETQYF
D gene: NA
J gene: TRBJ2-5
V gene: TRBV6-6

CDR3 protein: CASSRGQYQAFF
D gene: NA
J gene: TRBJ1-1
V gene: TRBV14

CDR3 protein: CASSTPGQGLNTEAFF
D gene: TRBD1
J gene: TRBJ1-1
V gene: TRBV7-2

CDR3 protein: CASSVGGPYNEQFF
D gene: NA
J gene: TRBJ2-1
V gene: TRBV9

CDR3 protein: CASSTGTLNQETQYF
D gene: NA
J gene: TRBJ2-5
V gene: TRBV6-5

CDR3 protein: CASSHTSGGPSTDTQYF
D gene: TRBD2
J gene: TRBJ2-3
V gene: TRBV7-2

CDR3 protein: CASSRVEETQYF
D gene: NA
J gene: TRBJ2-5
V gene: TRBV7-9

CDR3 protein: CASISGMGAEAFF
D gene: NA
J gene: TRBJ1-1
V gene: TRBV19

CDR3 protein: CASSQEKSSGNTIYF
D gene: NA
J gene: TRBJ1-3
V gene: TRBV4-3

CDR3 protein: CASSSSTGFNEKLFF
D gene: NA
J gene: TRBJ1-4
V gene: TRBV4-3

CDR3 protein: CASSRTGPYEQYF
D gene: TRBD1
J gene: TRBJ2-7
V gene: TRBV11-2

CDR3 protein: CASSQGGGRNNEQFF
D gene: TRBD2
J gene: TRBJ2-1
V gene: TRBV3-1/TRBV3-2

CDR3 protein: CASSLTGQRFEAFF
D gene: TRBD1
J gene: TRBJ1-1
V gene: TRBV5-6

CDR3 protein: CASSLGQSNYGYTF
D gene: NA
J gene: TRBJ1-2
V gene: TRBV7-9

CDR3 protein: CASSETGRQPQHF
D gene: TRBD1
J gene: TRBJ1-5
V gene: TRBV6-1

CDR3 protein: CASSESGNHRGNTIYF
D gene: NA
J gene: TRBJ1-3
V gene: TRBV10-2

CDR3 protein: CASSLGQGETQYF
D gene: NA
J gene: TRBJ2-5
V gene: TRBV10-1

CDR3 protein: CASSEAHSSGPAYNEQFF
D gene: NA
J gene: TRBJ2-1
V gene: TRBV6-1

CDR3 protein: CASSYGLAGRDTQYF
D gene: TRBD2
J gene: TRBJ2-3
V gene: TRBV6-2/TRBV6-3

CDR3 protein: CASTNPYEQYF
D gene: NA
J gene: TRBJ2-7
V gene: TRBV2

CDR3 protein: CASSLAPLAGGRKTQYF
D gene: TRBD2
J gene: TRBJ2-5
V gene: TRBV7-2

CDR3 protein: CASGQGYEQYF
D gene: TRBD1
J gene: TRBJ2-7
V gene: TRBV10-3

CDR3 protein: CASSQDRGTGNTIYF
D gene: NA
J gene: TRBJ1-3
V gene: TRBV3-1/TRBV3-2

CDR3 protein: CASRTTGSTDTQYF
D gene: TRBD1
J gene: TRBJ2-3
V gene: TRBV28

CDR3 protein: CASRGQNGNTIYF
D gene: TRBD1
J gene: TRBJ1-3
V gene: TRBV6-5

CDR3 protein: CASSLFFTGIETQYF
D gene: NA
J gene: TRBJ2-5
V gene: TRBV7-2

CDR3 protein: CASSDRVGGYTF
D gene: NA
J gene: TRBJ1-2
V gene: TRBV6-4

CDR3 protein: CASSLEAGNQPQHF
D gene: NA
J gene: TRBJ1-5
V gene: TRBV7-2

CDR3 protein: CASSQDGVQGKLFF
D gene: NA
J gene: TRBJ1-4
V gene: TRBV4-3

CDR3 protein: CASSLPVGETQYF
D gene: NA
J gene: TRBJ2-5
V gene: TRBV19

CDR3 protein: CASSQVVSPAGGSSSYEQYF
D gene: TRBD2
J gene: TRBJ2-7
V gene: TRBV4-1

CDR3 protein: CASSVAHTSNYGYTF
D gene: NA
J gene: TRBJ1-2
V gene: TRBV9